This T cell receptor beta chain was found in a study of cytomegalovirus exposure and HLA in healthy donors. Notes on the study in general: As a later analysis showed, several of the most significant clusters appeared to be linked to common viral pathogens.

Primers included in the PCR were 60 Vbeta and 13 Jbeta primers. TCRdb's table, derived via immunoSEQ multiplex PCR, lists solely in-frame clones and lacks some. The sample holds roughly 200,000 clones; 77% are singletons and the top ten take approximately 2.1%. About this clone: Its antigen is undetermined.

The germline V gene has CDR1 SEHNR and CDR2 FQNEAQ (reference sequence). The length of the CDR3 is 12 residues. V lost 5 bases to trimming and J lost 5 bases, with 9 bases between them. The rearrangement uses TRBV7-9 and TRBJ2-5; no reliable D call. Sequencing input: PBMCs. This receptor was obtained from a woman aged 25 to 39 in good health and CMV-seropositive. The CDR3 spells CASSASSETQYF. CDR3 nucleotides: TGTGCCAGCAGCGCGAGCTCGGAGACCCAGTACTTC.